This T cell receptor beta chain was captured by sequencing in a study of technical replicates of blood from a few donors. Using immunoSEQ multiplex PCR, the repertoire was profiled, and TCRdb retains in-frame clones only, with some absent. The sample lists about 76,000 clones, approximately 94% seen once, with about 0.35% in the top ten. The CDR3 loop spans 15 amino acids. In germline, CDR1 is MNHEY, CDR2 SMNVEV (reference sequence). V gave up 3 bases and J gave up 2 bases, with 8 bases separating them. The chain couples TRBV27 to TRBJ2-6; weak D call: TRBD2 (6 bases). The clonotype originates from a human donor in good health. The specimen sequenced was T cells isolated from PBMCs. The CDR3 here is CASSLGRTGANVLTF. CDR3 coding DNA: TGTGCCAGCAGTTTGGGGAGGACTGGGGCCAACGTCCTGACTTTC.